This T cell receptor beta chain came from a study of T cell changes during pregnancy in multiple sclerosis. The protocol was immunoSEQ multiplex PCR, while the TCRdb copy is restricted to in-frame clones and leaves out a portion. The table has around 58,000 clones, 91% seen once. V was pared by 7 bases and J by 2 bases, with 7 bases of the junction left unmatched. CDR3 size: 15 residues. Per the germline V gene, CDR1 is MNHNY and CDR2 is SVGAGI (reference sequence). The clonotype originates from a female donor with multiple sclerosis, enrolled in a pregnancy study. The specimen was peripheral blood, collected before pregnancy. The chain couples TRBV6-6 to TRBJ2-7, with 11 positions matching TRBD2. For the CDR3, the DNA is TGTGCCAGCACCCCACTAGCGGGGGCAACCTACGAGCAGTACTTC. It is translated as CASTPLAGATYEQYF.